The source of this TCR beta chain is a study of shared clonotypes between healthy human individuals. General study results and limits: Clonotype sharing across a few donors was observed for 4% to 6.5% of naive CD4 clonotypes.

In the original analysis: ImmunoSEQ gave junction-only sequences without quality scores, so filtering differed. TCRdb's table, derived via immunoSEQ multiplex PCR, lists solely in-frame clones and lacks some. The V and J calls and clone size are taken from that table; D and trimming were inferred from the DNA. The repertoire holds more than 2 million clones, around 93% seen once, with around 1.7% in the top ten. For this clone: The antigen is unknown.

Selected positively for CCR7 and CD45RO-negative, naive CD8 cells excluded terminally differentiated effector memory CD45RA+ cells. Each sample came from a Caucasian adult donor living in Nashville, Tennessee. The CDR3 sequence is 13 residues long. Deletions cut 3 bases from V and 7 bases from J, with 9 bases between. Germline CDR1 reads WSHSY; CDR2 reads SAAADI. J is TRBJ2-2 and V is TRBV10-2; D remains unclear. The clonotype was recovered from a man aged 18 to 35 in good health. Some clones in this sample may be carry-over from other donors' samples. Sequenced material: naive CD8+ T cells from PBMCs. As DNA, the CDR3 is TGCGCCAGCAGTGACCGAGGAATCGGGGAGCTGTTTTTT. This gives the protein CASSDRGIGELFF.